The sequence of this TCR beta chain was determined in a study of blood T cell repertoires in COVID-19 (dated by TCRdb to 2020 to 2021). The study in broad terms: Collaborator samples came from the United States, Italy and Spain and covered acute and convalescent phases of COVID-19. The material from the prospective study consisted of cDNA or gDNA derived from T cells, B-cell-depleted T cells, or PBMCs. Subjects who had been exposed to COVID-19, were actively infected with it, or had recovered from it provided the deeply sampled blood TCRbeta repertoires that made up the dataset. The repertoires were released in a freely available public database meant as a resource for research on the immune response to SARS-CoV-2. Samples came from the ongoing ImmuneRACE study (first 160 participants) plus 1,254 subjects from 6 global collaborators. A de-identified subject ID, COVID-19 status, age in years and sex were almost always included in the sample metadata. Where available, HLA class I and class II types were taken from metadata supplied by the sample provider and were not determined by assay-based typing.

One collaborating source in Seattle enrolled patients while the patients were actively infected and followed the patients over time throughout the course of disease. Each collaborating institution followed its own protocols to collect whole blood in K2EDTA tubes. Collaborator samples were shipped for TCRbeta analysis as frozen whole blood, isolated PBMCs, or DNA extracted from either sample type. Study-wide findings and limitations: How much clinical and demographic metadata was included differed by source and by participant, and the metadata was provided uncurated.

TCRbeta CDR3 regions were amplified from genomic DNA by means of the immunoSEQ Assay, a bias-controlled multiplex PCR. The paper's processing steps were these. Within the assay, amplification of reference gene primers was used to estimate how many nucleated cells each sample contained. To quantify the absolute abundance of each unique TCRbeta CDR3 rearrangement, sequence reads were collapsed and filtered. Productive Simpson clonality was computed per sample as the square root of Simpson's diversity index over productive rearrangements. Held by TCRdb, this immuneACCESS table contains in-frame sequences only and omits some clones. Under half of the omission traces to an unresolved V gene where checked; the cause of the rest is unknown. That table furnishes V, J and clone size, whereas the DNA furnished D and trimming. The sample contains roughly 210,000 clones, around four fifths of them found a single time. Under 12% of the sample is held by the ten biggest clonotypes.

Comments on this clone: Its antigen target is currently unknown. No base qualities exist here, and no much larger clone lies one base off it.

V lost 4 bases and J lost 6 bases; the stretch between them is 21 bases long. The CDR3 goes from the cysteine to the phenylalanine over 16 residues. Only CDR3 DNA remains: 48 bases, in frame from the first base. The germline V gene specifies SGHVS as CDR1 and FQNEAQ as CDR2. The clonotype comes from a woman of 80 years or more with COVID-19, enrolled during active disease. The specimen was peripheral blood. This receptor chain uses TRBV7-8 and TRBJ1-2; a tentative D match to TRBD1 spans 6 bases. In nucleotides, the sequence is TGTGCCAGCAGCTCGAAGGACAGCGGGACCAGGAATGGCTACACCTTC. The encoded protein is CASSSKDSGTRNGYTF. The reference TRBV7-8 and TRBJ1-2 proteins fill in what lies around the CDR3, so the full variable domain reads GAGVSQSPRYKVAKRGQDVALRCDPISGHVSLFWYQQALGQGPEFLTYFQNEAQLDKSGLPSDRFFAERPEGSVSTLKIQRTQQEDSAVYLCASSSKDSGTRNGYTFGSGTRLTVV.